The T cell receptor (beta chain) described here comes from a study of T cells after posttransplantation cyclophosphamide (dated by TCRdb to 2016 to 2018). Some background on the complete study: T cell repertoire reconstitution was tracked by TRB sequencing after myeloablative bone marrow transplantation in which posttransplantation cyclophosphamide was used as GVHD prophylaxis. Samples from some 40 PTCy-treated patients, along with samples from some 17 of their related bone marrow donors, underwent antigen receptor sequencing. Blood from every one of the 30 or so PTCy patients who had 1-year posttransplant specimens underwent TRB sequencing. In 3 patients, TRB sequencing was also performed on up to 3 more blood samples taken 2 to 5.2 years after transplant, and in 4 patients, pretransplant blood was also TRB-sequenced. Because TRA and TRB clonality correlated tightly in roughly nine samples, the subsequent TCR analyses were limited to TRB only. Public TRB sequences were checked against a database of over 3,000 sequences associated with responses to pathogens, tumor antigens, self-antigens and alloantigens.

Broad study findings and their caveats: Across around 40 patients, TRB clonality was highly associated with recipient CMV seropositivity and CMV reactivation, and diversity in PTCy patients was similar to diversity in CNI/methotrexate controls. The TRB repertoires of T cells infiltrating skin or the GI tract showed only limited overlap with the TRB repertoires found in blood. Donor-recipient similarity was low at 1-2 months but increased during the first year, and donor CD8+ memory clones often dominated later blood repertoires.

Related bone marrow donors provided peripheral blood samples on the day of marrow donation. Viable CD3+CD4+ or CD3+CD8+ cells that were CCR7+CD45RA+CD45RO-CD95-CD27+CD28+ were classified as naive T cells. Mononuclear cells from peripheral blood and bone marrow were separated by Ficoll-Hypaque density centrifugation and then cryopreserved. CD4+ and CD8+ T cells, including naive and memory subsets, were sorted by FACS using a FACSAria II. The CDR3 sequence holds 15 residues, the cysteine and phenylalanine included. Only CDR3 DNA is held: 45 bases, read in frame from base 1. V is clipped by 0 bases and J by 0 bases, and the sequence between their germline boundaries is 8 bases long. The germline V gene yields MGHRA for CDR1 and YSYEKL for CDR2. With respect to this clone: Its cognate antigen has yet to be identified. Per-base quality was not reported, and no clone a single base away is much larger than it.

Genomic DNA was the input for TRB sequencing, which was run either with the immunoSEQ assay at survey resolution or with the hsTCRB kit. In the paper's pipeline: The immunoSEQ software was used for initial read processing, and the LymphoSeq R package was used for repertoire analyses. Clonality was computed as 1 minus normalized Shannon entropy, and a Gini coefficient was also calculated for each TRB dataset. To infer phenotypes in unsorted samples, TRB sequences from sorted subsets of the recipient or donor were mapped onto the unsorted samples of the same recipient. Here the immuneACCESS table is served through TCRdb, limited to in-frame sequences with V and J called. Missing clones are a known gap in these copies; in checked studies unresolved V genes cover under half, and the rest lacks a known reason. Clonal size and the V and J genes are those of that table, whereas D and trimming came from the DNA. This sample has some 21,000 clones in its table, and about 98% of those were observed once. Roughly 0.12% of the sample is taken by the ten largest.

The sample consisted of naive CD8+ T cells sorted from PBMCs. This TCR came from a middle-aged man in good health, CMV-negative, and a related stem cell transplant donor. The receptor chain draws on TRBV4-1 and TRBJ1-1; there is no confident call for the D gene. The bases read TGCGCCAGCAGCCAAGATCCGGACTTGAACACTGAAGCTTTCTTT. This translates into CASSQDPDLNTEAFF.